The 28 T cell receptor beta chains listed next were all sequenced from one sample in a study of shared clonotypes between healthy human individuals. Here immunoSEQ multiplex PCR was the method, and the copy in TCRdb shows in-frame clones only, minus some. The data hold about 2.4 million clones, with around 94% observed a single time. Material for sequencing was naive CD4+ T cells sorted from blood. Sample subset: CD45RA+ positively selected. Receptors originate from a man younger than 35 in good health.

The gene calls are TRBV28 and TRBJ2-7, with D tentatively TRBD2 (6 bases). There are 14 residues in the CDR3. V was cut by 2 bases and J by 9 bases, with 17 bases left in between. Germline lookup yields CDR1 MDHEN and CDR2 SYDVKM. The CDR3, as DNA: TGTGCCAGCAGTTTAAGGGGACTCCCTTCGGTGCAGTACTTC. Its translation: CASSLRGLPSVQYF.

The CDR3 loop is CASSTRDSLAKNIQYF. As DNA, the CDR3 is TGCGCCAGCAGCACCAGGGACTCGCTAGCCAAAAACATTCAGTACTTC. The J gene is TRBJ2-4, the V gene TRBV5-1; D is possibly TRBD2 (6 bases). This CDR3 region has 16 residues. With 4 bases removed from V and 0 bases from J, the gap between germline ends came to 14 bases. CDR1 is SGHRS and CDR2 is YFSETQ in the germline V gene.

This rearrangement joins TRBV4-3 to TRBJ1-5; tentatively, D is TRBD1 (6 bases). Trimming took off 0 bases at V and 2 bases at J, with 11 bases between the two ends. This CDR3 comprises 16 residues. The germline gives CDR1 LGHNA, CDR2 YSLEER. CDR3 residues: CASSQESAGGNQPQHF. The CDR3 DNA follows: TGCGCCAGCAGCCAAGAATCGGCAGGGGGCAATCAGCCCCAGCATTTT.

The chain links TRBV6-7 to TRBJ1-5; D remains unclear. Being an ORF, TRBV6-7 has a function that is uncertain. V was shortened by 7 bases and J by 1 base, with 8 bases between the two germline ends. CDR3 size: 13 residues. This CDR3 reads CASTKNSNQPQHF. The CDR3 DNA sequence: TGTGCCAGCACCAAAAACAGCAATCAGCCCCAGCATTTT.

This chain links TRBV30 with TRBJ2-4; perhaps TRBD2 as D (6 bases). V was cut by 3 bases and J by 9 bases, with 27 bases left in between. This CDR3 spans 17 amino acids. Germline V gene lookup returns CDR1 GTSNPN and CDR2 SVGIG (reference sequence). CDR3 region: CAWSTGDGAALSGIQYF. CDR3 DNA: TGTGCCTGGAGCACGGGGGACGGGGCAGCCCTGTCCGGCATTCAGTACTTC.

This chain connects TRBV13 to TRBJ2-7; a possible D gene is TRBD2 (6 bases). The V gene's germline CDR1 is PRHDT and CDR2 FYEKMQ (reference sequence). Trimming pared 6 bases from V and 2 bases from J, leaving 17 bases between. There are 15 residues in the CDR3. The CDR3 spells CASSSPPGRPYEQYF. DNA of the CDR3: TGTGCCAGCAGTTCTCCCCCTGGGAGGCCCTACGAGCAGTACTTC.

The genes are TRBV9 and TRBJ2-7, with no clear D. The ends were cut back, 2 bases at V and 1 base at J, with 4 bases in the middle. CDR1 SGDLS and CDR2 YYNGEE come from the germline V gene. The CDR3 has 12 amino acids. The CDR3 DNA reads as TGTGCCAGCAGCGTCCAGTCCTACGAGCAGTACTTC. Its protein product is CASSVQSYEQYF.

V gene TRBV5-1 combines with J gene TRBJ1-1; TRBD1 matches at 7 bases. Per germline, CDR1 SGHRS and CDR2 YFSETQ. The ends lost 4 bases at V and 3 bases at J; junction bases unmatched: 9. This CDR3 contains 15 residues. CDR3 sequence reads: CASSAYRGWDTEAFF. Here the CDR3 DNA reads TGCGCCAGCAGCGCGTACAGGGGTTGGGACACTGAAGCTTTCTTT.

Regarding this clone: This specimen includes other DNA sequences encoding the same CDR3. The V call is TRBV28, the J call TRBJ1-5; D unclear. The CDR3 length is 12 residues. V shed 4 bases and J shed 3 bases, with 4 bases lying between them. CDR1 MDHEN and CDR2 SYDVKM come from the germline V gene. The DNA of the CDR3 is TGTGCCAGCAGTTCCCTCAATCAGCCCCAGCATTTT. Amino acids: CASSSLNQPQHF.

The chain recombines TRBV19 with TRBJ2-5; 9 bases line up with TRBD1. Germline assignment: CDR1 LNHDA and CDR2 SQIVND (reference sequence). This CDR3 spans 14 amino acids. V lost 2 bases to trimming and J lost 4 bases; unmatched junction nucleotides: 2. The chain's CDR3 is CASSISTGGETQYF. The CDR3 DNA reads as TGTGCCAGTAGTATATCGACAGGGGGAGAGACCCAGTACTTC.

V usage is TRBV4-3 and J usage is TRBJ1-1, with D possibly TRBD1 on 5 matching bases. Per germline, CDR1 LGHNA and CDR2 YSLEER. Deletions cut 4 bases from V and 0 bases from J, with 12 bases between. The CDR3 loop spans 15 amino acids. CDR3 protein: CASSRTGGLNTEAFF. DNA of the CDR3: TGCGCCAGCAGCCGAACGGGGGGACTGAACACTGAAGCTTTCTTT.

The rearrangement links TRBV7-3 to TRBJ2-2; D may be TRBD2 (5 bases). The germline V and J ends were trimmed by 1 base and 3 bases, with 6 bases remaining between them. This CDR3 contains 14 residues. The germline CDR1 and CDR2 sequences are SGHTA and FQGTGA. CDR3 coding DNA: TGTGCCAGCAGCTTAATCGGGGACACCGGGGAGCTGTTTTTT. Translation gives CASSLIGDTGELFF.

The J gene is TRBJ1-1, the V gene TRBV5-1, with D maybe TRBD1 (5 bases). Germline V gene lookup returns CDR1 SGHRS and CDR2 YFSETQ. V gave up 0 bases and J gave up 5 bases, with 14 bases separating them. This CDR3 has 15 amino acids. CDR3 region: CASSLVGSEGTEAFF. CDR3 bases: TGCGCCAGCAGCTTGGTGGGATCAGAGGGGACTGAAGCTTTCTTT. Drawing the rest from reference TRBV5-1 and TRBJ1-1, the complete variable domain is KAGVTQTPRYLIKTRGQQVTLSCSPISGHRSVSWYQQTPGQGLQFLFEYFSETQRNKGNFPGRFSGRQFSNSRSEMNVSTLELGDSALYLCASSLVGSEGTEAFFGQGTRLTVV.

The V gene is TRBV6-5, the J gene TRBJ2-7; 7 bases match TRBD2. Germline V lookup: CDR1 MNHEY, CDR2 SVGAGI. With 6 bases clipped from V and 1 base from J, the junction kept 9 bases outside the gene matches. CDR3 length: 15 residues. CDR3 region: CASSRGASGSYEQYF. The DNA of the CDR3 is TGTGCCAGCAGCCGTGGGGCTAGCGGTTCCTACGAGCAGTACTTC.

CDR3: CASSNQQFPGFVEQFF. The CDR3 DNA is TGTGCCAGCAGTAACCAGCAGTTTCCGGGTTTTGTTGAGCAGTTCTTC. The genes are TRBV28 and TRBJ2-1; D unclear. The CDR3 consists of 16 residues. Germline lookup yields CDR1 MDHEN and CDR2 SYDVKM. The germline V and J ends were trimmed by 5 bases and 9 bases, with 23 bases remaining between them.

V and J are TRBV10-3 and TRBJ2-1; 11 nucleotides align to TRBD2. Per the germline V gene, CDR1 is ENHRY and CDR2 is SYGVKD. CDR3 length: 15 amino acids. V was pared by 10 bases and J by 8 bases, with 13 bases of the junction left unmatched. This CDR3 is CASLTTGTSGHEQFF. CDR3 coding DNA: TGTGCCAGTCTAACGACCGGGACTAGCGGCCATGAGCAGTTCTTC.

Note on this clone: The identical CDR3 is also encoded by other nucleotide sequences in the sample. The chain recombines TRBV18 with TRBJ1-1; D unresolved. Trimming took 2 bases from V and 0 from J, leaving 7 bases between them. The CDR3 is 14 amino acids. Germline assignment: CDR1 KGHSH and CDR2 LQKENI. CDR3 bases: TGTGCCAGCTCACCAGGTGCCTTGAACACTGAAGCTTTCTTT. It encodes CASSPGALNTEAFF.

J is TRBJ2-1 and V is TRBV7-2; 13 bases agree with TRBD2. The CDR3 is 18 amino acids. Germline CDR1 and CDR2: SGHTA and FQGNSA. The junction had 11 bases not matched to a gene; V was cut back by 5 bases and J by 4 bases. CDR3 loop: CASSTPRLAGGTYNEQFF. In DNA, the CDR3 is TGTGCCAGCAGCACACCACGACTAGCGGGAGGAACATACAATGAGCAGTTCTTC. Filled out from reference TRBV7-2 and TRBJ2-1, the complete variable domain reads GAGVSQSPSNKVTEKGKDVELRCDPISGHTALYWYRQSLGQGLEFLIYFQGNSAPDKSGLPSDRFSAERTGGSVSTLTIQRTQQEDSAVYLCASSTPRLAGGTYNEQFFGPGTRLTVL.

This chain uses TRBV7-2 with TRBJ2-1, with 9 bases identical to TRBD2. CDR1 is SGHTA, CDR2 FQGNSA, per germline. Losses at the gene ends were 5 bases for V and 7 bases for J; bases not matched to a gene: 15. The CDR3 has 17 amino acids. For the CDR3, the DNA is TGTGCCAGCAGCAGGGGGGCCTTAGCGGGAGCTCTTAATGAGCAGTTCTTC. As protein: CASSRGALAGALNEQFF.

Details on this clone: This specimen includes other DNA sequences encoding the same CDR3. This chain joins TRBV6-1 and TRBJ1-5; 9 nucleotides align to TRBD1. The CDR3 contains 15 residues. V shed 3 bases and J 0 bases; nucleotides not matched to a gene: 0. The germline CDR1 and CDR2 sequences are MNHNS and SASEGT. The CDR3 sequence is CASSEGQGSNQPQHF. The DNA for the CDR3 is TGTGCCAGCAGTGAGGGACAGGGTAGCAATCAGCCCCAGCATTTT.

This chain joins TRBV29-1 and TRBJ1-2; a possible D gene is TRBD1 (5 bases). In germline, CDR1 is SQVTM, CDR2 ANQGSEA. The CDR3 has 12 amino acids. V was trimmed by 4 bases and J by 8 bases, leaving 14 bases between them. CDR3 region: CSVGGHSKGYTF. Written as DNA, the CDR3 is TGCAGCGTTGGAGGACACTCCAAAGGCTACACCTTC. The entire variable domain, with the rest obtained from reference TRBV29-1 and TRBJ1-2, is as follows: SAVISQKPSRDICQRGTSLTIQCQVDSQVTMMFWYRQQPGQSLTLIATANQGSEATYESGFVIDKFPISRPNLTFSTLTVSNMSPEDSSIYLCSVGGHSKGYTFGSGTRLTVV.

This rearrangement joins TRBV30 to TRBJ1-2, with D hard to call. Germline V gives CDR1 GTSNPN, CDR2 SVGIG (reference sequence). The germline V and J ends were trimmed by 5 bases and 6 bases, with 10 bases remaining between them. The CDR3 runs to 11 residues. The DNA of the CDR3 is TGTGCCTGGCGGGTTGGGGATGGCTACACCTTC. It encodes CAWRVGDGYTF.

In this sample, this clone turned up once. The sample has other DNA sequences that encode this CDR3 too. This chain links TRBV18 with TRBJ1-5; TRBD1 aligns across 11 bases. Germline V gene lookup returns CDR1 KGHSH and CDR2 LQKENI. The CDR3 has 14 amino acids. V lost 6 bases, J lost 6 bases, and 4 bases stayed unmatched. CDR3 sequence (DNA): TGTGCCAGCTCCGGGACAGGGGGTGGTCAGCCCCAGCATTTT. Translation gives CASSGTGGGQPQHF.

The chain carries TRBV30 and TRBJ2-3; D uncertain. Germline CDR1 GTSNPN, CDR2 SVGIG (reference sequence). The CDR3 runs to 14 residues. The V gene lost 4 bases and the J gene lost 1 base, with 12 bases spanning the gap. The CDR3 here is CAWKAIGGTDTQYF. The CDR3 bases are TGTGCCTGGAAGGCGATTGGGGGCACAGATACGCAGTATTTT.

This chain connects TRBV18 to TRBJ2-7; D uncertain. Germline CDR1 reads KGHSH; CDR2 reads LQKENI. V lost 5 bases and J lost 0, with 11 bases in between. The CDR3 extends over 14 amino acids. In DNA, the CDR3 is TGTGCCAGCTCAACCGGGTCCACCTCCTACGAGCAGTACTTC. Residues: CASSTGSTSYEQYF.

The chain links TRBV10-1 to TRBJ2-3; 10 bases align to TRBD2. This CDR3 region has 21 residues. Germline V lookup: CDR1 WNHNN, CDR2 SYGVQD (reference sequence). Trimming cost V 7 bases and J 0 bases; bases outside gene matches: 22. CDR3 in amino acids: CASKRGRRLAGSHPSTDTQYF. CDR3 sequence (DNA): TGCGCCAGCAAACGGGGTAGGAGACTAGCGGGCTCCCACCCTAGCACAGATACGCAGTATTTT.

The chain has TRBV9 and TRBJ2-3, with TRBD1 as a possible D gene (7 bases). The CDR3 covers 17 residues. The germline V and J ends were trimmed by 4 bases and 2 bases, with 20 bases remaining between them. Per germline, CDR1 SGDLS and CDR2 YYNGEE. CDR3 loop: CASSPRQGLALTDTQYF. The CDR3 region has the DNA TGTGCCAGCAGCCCAAGACAGGGACTTGCCCTCACAGATACGCAGTATTTT.

The genes are TRBV18 and TRBJ2-7; 10 nucleotides align to TRBD1. The V gene end was trimmed by 6 bases and the J gene end by 3 bases; junction bases not matched to a gene: 8. From germline, CDR1 is KGHSH and CDR2 LQKENI. There are 15 residues in the CDR3. The CDR3: CASSRGQGTLYEQYF. The CDR3 nucleotides are TGTGCCAGCTCGCGGGGACAGGGGACCCTCTACGAGCAGTACTTC.